The subject of this entry is one T cell receptor beta chain. Its target is not known. These data are taken from a study of tumor-infiltrating lymphocytes in primary liver carcinoma. The wider study: Samples gave roughly 3.65 to 8 million productive TCRbeta reads, similar across tissue types.

Study outcomes and limitations: The 250 largest clones made up significantly more of tumor than blood repertoires (p = 0.039).

A primer matching the constant region was used to make TCR beta cDNA from 500 to 650 ng of total RNA. ARM-PCR was slightly modified, and three nested multiplex PCR rounds with it gave rise to the TCR beta libraries. Researchers ran the first two PCR rounds for approximately 9 cycles each with TRBV1-TRBV30 forward primers and a C-beta reverse primer. TCRdb itself ran the multiplex PCR reads through MiXCR, one entry per CDR3 protein. Of 100,000 to 150,000 distinct CDR3 sequences listed, 64% are singletons. Both RNA and DNA were isolated together from about 20-30 mg of bulk tissue that had not been sorted. V dropped 2 bases and J dropped 5 bases, with 15 bases sitting between them. Germline values: CDR1 MDHEN, CDR2 SYDVKM. The length of the CDR3 is 15 residues.

Source material: liver tumor tissue from sampling region 3. As to subset: tumor region T3, left-lateral pole. This receptor was obtained from an older woman with primary liver carcinoma and hepatitis B virus infection. V gene TRBV28 combines with J gene TRBJ1-2; the D is unclear. DNA for the CDR3: TGTGCCAGCAGTTTAGACCTCATGCGAGGTTATGGCTACACCTTC. It specifies CASSLDLMRGYGYTF.